These 30 T cell receptor beta chains share one sample of origin, sequenced in a study of blood T cell repertoires in COVID-19. TCRdb's copy holds only in-frame clones and misses some; the assay was immunoSEQ multiplex PCR. The profile shows approximately 68,000 clones, approximately 80% of them singletons. Specimen: peripheral blood. These receptors were taken from a woman aged 60-75 years with acute or convalescent COVID-19.

The chain joins TRBV6-4 to TRBJ2-3; D is possibly TRBD1 (5 bases). The CDR3 is 14 amino acids. Germline V CDR1 and CDR2: MRHNA, SNTAGT. Trimming took 3 bases from V and 1 from J, leaving 8 bases between them. The CDR3 protein is CASSDRGRTDTQYF. The CDR3 bases are TGTGCCAGCAGTGATAGGGGCCGCACAGATACGCAGTATTTT.

The rearrangement joins TRBV19 to TRBJ2-7, with 8 bases fitting TRBD1. CDR3 length: 14 amino acids. Germline V gives CDR1 LNHDA, CDR2 SQIVND (reference sequence). V gave up 5 bases and J gave up 1 base; unmatched junction bases: 4. The CDR3 region is CASSFDRGSYEQYF. CDR3 in DNA: TGTGCCAGTAGTTTCGACAGGGGTTCCTACGAGCAGTACTTC.

V gene TRBV7-2 combines with J gene TRBJ1-2, with TRBD1 identical over 10 bases. CDR3 length: 17 residues. V dropped 2 bases and J dropped 3; count of bases not matched to a gene: 9. Germline V gene data show CDR1 as SGHTA and CDR2 as FQGNSA. In DNA, the CDR3 is TGTGCCAGCAGCTTAAAAAGAGGGACAGGGGATGACTATGGCTACACCTTC. Residues: CASSLKRGTGDDYGYTF.

This chain links TRBV5-1 with TRBJ1-2; 9 bases line up with TRBD1. V shed 4 bases and J 4 bases; nucleotides not matched to a gene: 23. The CDR3 totals 20 residues. Germline-derived CDR1 and CDR2 are SGHRS and YFSETQ. The CDR3 here is CASSPRVQQGAYAIGYGYTF. The CDR3 bases are TGCGCCAGCAGCCCGCGCGTTCAACAGGGGGCTTACGCTATTGGCTATGGCTACACCTTC.

V gene TRBV4-1 combines with J gene TRBJ1-2; perhaps TRBD1 as D (5 bases). Germline V CDR1 and CDR2: MGHRA, YSYEKL. The CDR3 extends over 17 amino acids. The V and J ends lost 0 bases and 0 bases respectively, with 14 bases between them. The CDR3: CASSQERGGPSNYGYTF. In DNA form, the CDR3 reads TGCGCCAGCAGCCAAGAACGGGGGGGTCCTTCTAACTATGGCTACACCTTC.

The chain links TRBV6-1 to TRBJ2-3; 9 positions match TRBD2. V shed 2 bases and J 6 bases; nucleotides not matched to a gene: 6. Per the germline V gene, CDR1 is MNHNS and CDR2 is SASEGT. The CDR3 extends over 15 amino acids. The CDR3 DNA sequence: TGTGCCAGCAGTGAACAGGCGGGGGGGCCGGATACGCAGTATTTT. It encodes CASSEQAGGPDTQYF.

This clone appeared a few times. The chain recombines TRBV5-4 with TRBJ1-1; D is unresolved. Trimming took 2 bases from V and 4 from J, leaving 9 bases between them. This CDR3 spans 13 amino acids. Germline CDR1 SGHNT, CDR2 YYREEE (reference sequence). The CDR3 bases are TGTGCCAGCAGCTTTGATCCGGGCACTGAAGCTTTCTTT. Protein: CASSFDPGTEAFF.

V gene TRBV5-1 combines with J gene TRBJ2-4, with a weak D call TRBD2 (6 bases). Germline V gene sequence: CDR1 SGHRS, CDR2 YFSETQ. Trimming removed 4 bases from V and 10 bases from J, with 15 bases in between. The CDR3 has 13 amino acids. CDR3 in amino acids: CASSRDSSLIQYF. The CDR3 region has the DNA TGCGCCAGCAGCCGGGACTCCTCCTTGATTCAGTACTTC.

The V call is TRBV7-6, the J call TRBJ2-3; D may be TRBD2 (5 bases). Germline CDR1 reads SGHVS; CDR2 reads FNYEAQ. The germline V and J ends were trimmed by 6 bases and 1 base, with 11 bases remaining between them. This CDR3 comprises 14 residues. The CDR3 is CASRGWRGTDTQYF. CDR3 DNA sequence: TGTGCCAGCAGAGGATGGCGGGGCACAGATACGCAGTATTTT.

V and J are TRBV4-1 and TRBJ2-3, with a possible D match to TRBD2 (6 bases). The ends were cut back, 3 bases at V and 1 base at J, with 14 bases in the middle. This CDR3 has 16 amino acids. In germline, CDR1 is MGHRA, CDR2 YSYEKL. CDR3 sequence reads: CASSHLLATGTDTQYF. The CDR3 DNA is TGCGCCAGCAGCCACCTACTAGCTACCGGCACAGATACGCAGTATTTT.

The gene calls are TRBV29-1 and TRBJ1-1; 11 bases line up with TRBD1. The length of the CDR3 is 13 residues. Germline CDR1 SQVTM, CDR2 ANQGSEA. V was clipped by 7 bases and J by 6 bases; unmatched bases: 7. The CDR3 DNA reads as TGCAGCGACGGGACAGGGGGGGTTGCTGAAGCTTTCTTT. This translates into CSDGTGGVAEAFF.

The chain has TRBV9 and TRBJ1-1; 7 bases map to TRBD1. The CDR3 loop spans 15 amino acids. The germline V gene has CDR1 SGDLS and CDR2 YYNGEE. Trimming at V came to 0 bases and at J to 4 bases, leaving 6 bases not matched to a gene. This CDR3 reads CASSVEVRGSTEAFF. CDR3 bases: TGTGCCAGCAGCGTAGAGGTCAGGGGGAGCACTGAAGCTTTCTTT.

V usage is TRBV27 and J usage is TRBJ1-2; D gene ambiguous. Looked up from germline, CDR1 is MNHEY and CDR2 is SMNVEV (reference sequence). The CDR3 consists of 15 residues. Trimming shortened V by 0 bases and J by 2 bases, and 10 bases separated the two germline ends. Written as DNA, the CDR3 is TGTGCCAGCAGTTTATCGTCGACGGGAAACTATGGCTACACCTTC. The encoded protein is CASSLSSTGNYGYTF.

The V call is TRBV6-5, the J call TRBJ1-2; D possibly corresponds to TRBD1 (5 bases). The CDR3 covers 15 residues. Germline values: CDR1 MNHEY, CDR2 SVGAGI. The V and J ends lost 6 bases and 1 base respectively, with 15 bases between them. The DNA for the CDR3 is TGTGCCAGCAGGGAGGGACCACTCTTTAACTATGGCTACACCTTC. As protein: CASREGPLFNYGYTF.

This clone was found a few times. The chain has TRBV6-2 or TRBV6-3 and TRBJ2-1, with 9 bases fitting TRBD2. This CDR3 spans 18 amino acids. Germline V gene lookup returns CDR1 MNHEY and CDR2 SVGEGT. J lost 3 bases, V lost 0 bases, and 9 bases had no gene match. CDR3 protein: CASSYSPPSGGIYNEQFF. The CDR3, as DNA: TGTGCCAGCAGTTACTCGCCTCCCAGCGGGGGGATCTACAATGAGCAGTTCTTC.

V usage is TRBV12-3 or TRBV12-4 and J usage is TRBJ1-1; 8 bases match TRBD1. The CDR3 is made up of 13 amino acids. The junction had 3 bases not matched to a gene; V was cut back by 5 bases and J by 4 bases. This CDR3 reads CASSRTGTTEAFF. The CDR3 DNA sequence: TGTGCCAGCAGTCGGACAGGGACCACTGAAGCTTTCTTT.

The V call is TRBV7-9, the J call TRBJ1-3; 10 nucleotides align to TRBD1. The trim removed 4 bases at V and 4 bases at J, leaving 10 bases unmatched. The CDR3 loop spans 17 amino acids. Per germline, CDR1 SEHNR and CDR2 FQNEAQ (reference sequence). As DNA, the CDR3 is TGTGCCAGCAGCTCCGGGACAGGGGCTCCGTTAGGAAACACCATATATTTT. Translated, it gives CASSSGTGAPLGNTIYF.

Of note for this clone: Within the sample, other DNA sequences also encode this same CDR3. This chain uses TRBV9 with TRBJ1-1, with 7 bases that match TRBD1. The CDR3 runs 14 residues. Germline V gives CDR1 SGDLS, CDR2 YYNGEE. J was trimmed by 1 base and V by 2 bases; bases with no gene match: 2. CDR3 region: CASSVKGANTEAFF. CDR3 coding DNA: TGTGCCAGCAGCGTGAAGGGGGCGAACACTGAAGCTTTCTTT.

V is TRBV10-3 and J is TRBJ1-6; a possible D gene is TRBD1 (6 bases). Germline values: CDR1 ENHRY, CDR2 SYGVKD. Trimming stripped 0 bases from V and 6 bases from J, with 12 bases between. This CDR3 is built from 16 residues. CDR3 protein: CAISESAGASNSPLHF. The CDR3 DNA follows: TGTGCCATCAGTGAGTCAGCGGGGGCTAGTAATTCACCCCTCCACTTT.

V and J are TRBV19 and TRBJ1-5; D gene unclear. Trimming removed 3 bases at V and 4 bases at J, with 13 bases between. CDR3 length: 15 amino acids. CDR1 is LNHDA, CDR2 SQIVND, per germline (reference sequence). Here the CDR3 reads CASSILSNPNQPQHF. The DNA of the CDR3 is TGTGCCAGTAGTATCCTTTCTAACCCTAATCAGCCCCAGCATTTT.

This clone was detected once. The gene calls are TRBV4-2 and TRBJ2-5, with unresolved D. This CDR3 contains 13 residues. Deletions cut 0 bases from V and 5 bases from J, with 7 bases between. In germline, CDR1 is LGHNA, CDR2 YNFKEQ. CDR3: CASSQDLQETQYF. The DNA of the CDR3 is TGTGCCAGCAGCCAAGATCTACAGGAGACCCAGTACTTC.

V is TRBV2 and J is TRBJ1-2; possible D gene TRBD1, 5 bases. Germline V lookup: CDR1 SNHLY, CDR2 FYNNEI. Trimming removed 7 bases from V and 4 bases from J, with 16 bases in between. The CDR3 consists of 14 residues. The CDR3 sequence: CASTREEDTYGYTF. CDR3 sequence (DNA): TGTGCCAGCACCAGGGAGGAGGATACCTATGGCTACACCTTC.

The V call is TRBV4-1, the J call TRBJ1-4, with no clear D. Per germline, CDR1 MGHRA and CDR2 YSYEKL. CDR3 length equals 11 residues. Trimming stripped 0 bases from V and 10 bases from J, with 3 bases between. DNA of the CDR3: TGCGCCAGCAGCCAAGAGAGAAAACTGTTTTTT. Its protein is CASSQERKLFF.

This clone was counted once. The chain uses TRBV19 and TRBJ1-6; possible D gene TRBD1, 6 bases. The ends were cut back, 3 bases at V and 6 bases at J, with 9 bases in the middle. Germline CDR1 is LNHDA and CDR2 is SQIVND (reference sequence). The CDR3 runs to 14 residues. CDR3 coding DNA: TGTGCCAGTAGTATGAAACAGGGTAATTCACCCCTCCACTTT. It yields the protein CASSMKQGNSPLHF.

The chain carries TRBV5-4 and TRBJ1-4; 9 nucleotides agree with TRBD1. Trimming took 4 bases from V and 10 from J; bases not matched to a gene: 8. The CDR3 is 14 residues long. The germline gives CDR1 SGHNT, CDR2 YYREEE (reference sequence). Here the CDR3 DNA reads TGTGCCAGCAGCGGAGGGACAGGGAGGGCAAAACTGTTTTTT. Its translation: CASSGGTGRAKLFF.

The chain carries TRBV5-1 and TRBJ1-4, with 8 bases aligning to TRBD1. Germline V gives CDR1 SGHRS, CDR2 YFSETQ. There are 13 residues in the CDR3. After removal of 2 bases from V and 7 bases from J, the junction contained 1 base not matched to a gene. Here the CDR3 DNA reads TGCGCCAGCAGCTTACAGGGGGGTGAAAAACTGTTTTTT. This codes for CASSLQGGEKLFF. Drawing the rest from reference TRBV5-1 and TRBJ1-4, the complete variable domain is KAGVTQTPRYLIKTRGQQVTLSCSPISGHRSVSWYQQTPGQGLQFLFEYFSETQRNKGNFPGRFSGRQFSNSRSEMNVSTLELGDSALYLCASSLQGGEKLFFGSGTQLSVL.

This clone was seen a few times. V gene TRBV9 combines with J gene TRBJ1-1; tentative D call: TRBD1 (5 bases). The germline V and J ends were trimmed by 4 bases and 2 bases, with 12 bases remaining between them. The germline V gene encodes CDR1 SGDLS and CDR2 YYNGEE. The length of the CDR3 is 14 residues. The CDR3 region has the DNA TGTGCCAGCAGCCGGGGGGAGTTTAACACTGAAGCTTTCTTT. It yields the protein CASSRGEFNTEAFF. The whole variable domain, remainder taken from reference TRBV9 and TRBJ1-1, is DSGVTQTPKHLITATGQRVTLRCSPRSGDLSVYWYQQSLDQGLQFLIQYYNGEERAKGNILERFSAQQFPDLHSELNLSSLELGDSALYFCASSRGEFNTEAFFGQGTRLTVV.

The rearrangement joins TRBV24-1 to TRBJ2-1; no clear D. CDR3 length: 15 amino acids. V lost 4 bases to trimming and J lost 6 bases, with 15 bases between them. The germline CDR1 and CDR2 sequences are KGHDR and SFDVKD. The CDR3 spells CATSDPGDSTNEQFF. In DNA, the CDR3 is TGTGCCACCAGTGACCCTGGTGACTCGACCAATGAGCAGTTCTTC.

This chain connects TRBV5-1 to TRBJ2-3; tentatively, D is TRBD1 (6 bases). V was pared by 1 base and J by 6 bases, with 15 bases between. This CDR3 contains 15 residues. From germline, CDR1 is SGHRS and CDR2 YFSETQ. The CDR3 nucleotides are TGCGCCAGCAGCTTGACAGGGATCGATGGTGATACGCAGTATTTT. Protein sequence: CASSLTGIDGDTQYF.

The rearrangement joins TRBV6-5 to TRBJ2-3; 8 nucleotides agree with TRBD1. The germline CDR1 and CDR2 sequences are MNHEY and SVGAGI. The CDR3 loop spans 15 amino acids. V was clipped by 2 bases and J by 3 bases; unmatched bases: 4. The CDR3 DNA reads TGTGCCAGCAGTTACCGACAGGGGAAGACAGATACGCAGTATTTT. Protein: CASSYRQGKTDTQYF.